This passage covers 3 T cell receptor beta chains from one sample sequenced in a study of T-cell memory formation after mild COVID-19. From the 5' RACE reads, TCRdb called clonotypes with MiXCR, one entry per CDR3 protein. The repertoire holds fewer than 250,000 distinct CDR3 sequences, with approximately 15% as singletons. Sequenced material: PBMCs or a T cell subset sorted from them (not recorded which). The receptors were gathered from an adult woman who had mild COVID-19 (a few samples of this study predate the infection). Cell type and time point are not known.

This clonotype was found a few times. The chain combines TRBV20-1 with TRBJ1-1, with a possible D match to TRBD1 (5 bases). Germline CDR1 DFQATT, CDR2 SNEGSKA (reference sequence). The CDR3 has 12 amino acids. V lost 6 bases to trimming and J lost 5 bases, with 13 bases between them. The CDR3 here is CSACRGLTEAFF. CDR3 sequence (DNA): TGCAGTGCCTGTCGGGGGTTGACTGAAGCTTTCTTT.

The gene calls are TRBV25-1 and TRBJ2-3; D is unresolved. The V end lost 8 bases, the J end lost 0 bases, and 6 bases lay between the germline ends. Germline V gives CDR1 MGHDK, CDR2 SYGVNS. The CDR3 loop spans 12 amino acids. This CDR3 is CASASSTDTQYF. The DNA for the CDR3 is TGTGCCAGCGCATCAAGCACAGATACGCAGTATTTT.

The table lists this clonotype with a few counts. The chain joins TRBV29-1 to TRBJ2-1; D unclear. This CDR3 has 14 amino acids. Germline values: CDR1 SQVTM, CDR2 ANQGSEA. The V and J ends lost 4 bases and 0 bases respectively, with 10 bases between them. The CDR3 DNA reads as TGCAGCGTTGGCCTGGGAAGCTCCTACAATGAGCAGTTCTTC. Its protein is CSVGLGSSYNEQFF.